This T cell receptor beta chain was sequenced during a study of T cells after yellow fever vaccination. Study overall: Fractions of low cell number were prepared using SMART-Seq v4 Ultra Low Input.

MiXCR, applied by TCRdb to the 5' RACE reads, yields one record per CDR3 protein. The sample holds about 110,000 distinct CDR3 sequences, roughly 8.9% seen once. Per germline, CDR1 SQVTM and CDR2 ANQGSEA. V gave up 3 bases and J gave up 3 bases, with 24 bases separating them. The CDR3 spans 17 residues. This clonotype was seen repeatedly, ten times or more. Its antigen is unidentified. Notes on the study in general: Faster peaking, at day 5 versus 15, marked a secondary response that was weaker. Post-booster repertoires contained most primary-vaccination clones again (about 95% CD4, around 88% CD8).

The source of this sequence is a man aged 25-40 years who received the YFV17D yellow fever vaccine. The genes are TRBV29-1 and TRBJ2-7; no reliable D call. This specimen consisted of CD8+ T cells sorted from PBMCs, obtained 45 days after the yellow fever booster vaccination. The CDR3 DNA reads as TGCAGCGTTGACGGTATACCGGGCCAAAGCCCAAACTACGAGCAGTACTTC. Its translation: CSVDGIPGQSPNYEQYF.